A selection of T cell receptor beta chains follows, all from one sample in a study of regulatory dendritic cells for organ transplantation. Only in-frame clones appear in the TCRdb table, and some are missing; sequencing was by immunoSEQ multiplex PCR. The repertoire holds just under 30,000 clones, with approximately 79% as singletons. The material sequenced was memory CD4+ T cells from blood. These receptors were collected from a human donor in good health. Each CDR3 is given with its conserved first and last residue. A D gene is named only where the DNA matches it firmly.

NA	TRBV7-2	TRBJ1-5	CASKAPFGPQHF
NA	TRBV7-3	TRBJ2-1	CASSPPGSGNEQFF
TRBD1	TRBV5-4	TRBJ1-3	CASSLGDSRRNTIYF
NA	TRBV6-1	TRBJ1-2	CASSARGATNYGYTF
TRBD2	TRBV7-2	TRBJ2-7	CASSWTSAGGYEQYF
NA	TRBV5-6	TRBJ2-6	CASSLGVSSGANVLTF
TRBD1	TRBV9	TRBJ1-1	CASSATGTGLSRAFF
NA	TRBV6-1	TRBJ1-1	CASPQAPGDTEAFF
NA	TRBV6-1	TRBJ1-5	CASTMGGRYQPQHF
NA	TRBV28	TRBJ1-5	CASFAFAFSNQPQHF
NA	TRBV28	TRBJ1-1	CASSLNMNTEAFF
TRBD1	TRBV7-2	TRBJ2-5	CASSPTGGPQETQYF
NA	TRBV21-1	TRBJ1-2	CASSKDREPSPGYTF
TRBD1	TRBV4-3	TRBJ2-6	CASSQDPQGATGANVLTF
TRBD1	TRBV4-3	TRBJ1-2	CASSLYRTGLDYGYTF
NA	TRBV7-2	TRBJ2-7	CASSLGVGYEQYF
NA	TRBV2	TRBJ1-1	CASSRDGYTEAFF
NA	TRBV19	TRBJ1-1	CASSLGRWNTEAFF
NA	TRBV6-5	TRBJ1-1	CASSYEGEAEAFF
NA	TRBV27	TRBJ2-2	CASSFERAPRGSGELFF
TRBD1	TRBV2	TRBJ2-7	CASSEQGAGYEQYF
NA	TRBV6-5	TRBJ1-6	CASKVQGNSPLHF
NA	TRBV7-9	TRBJ2-7	CASSFGQPAYEQYF
TRBD1	TRBV4-2	TRBJ1-4	CASSQGQGPTNEKLFF
NA	TRBV28	TRBJ1-2	CASSLIQATGYTF
NA	TRBV18	TRBJ2-7	CASSPPEQGRNEQYF
NA	TRBV11-2	TRBJ1-1	CASSLALVSGERAFF
NA	TRBV6-6	TRBJ1-2	CASSYSTGISYGYTF
NA	TRBV7-2	TRBJ1-2	CASSFETINYGYTF
TRBD2	TRBV4-2	TRBJ2-1	CASSQDASGGGYNEQFF
NA	TRBV19	TRBJ1-5	CASSWGDDQPQHF
NA	TRBV6-4	TRBJ2-2	CASSDSTGNTGELFF
NA	TRBV15	TRBJ1-5	CATSRDKGRGNQPQHF
TRBD1	TRBV7-9	TRBJ1-1	CASSMTGASAEAFF
NA	TRBV7-2	TRBJ1-2	CASSLGSGTQGYGYTF
NA	TRBV9	TRBJ2-3	CASSVSGYDTQYF
NA	TRBV2	TRBJ1-5	CASSRLNSNQPQHF
TRBD2	TRBV6-5	TRBJ2-1	CASSWGTSGHNEQFF
TRBD1	TRBV11-2	TRBJ2-1	CASSSGTGYNEQFF
TRBD2	TRBV6-6	TRBJ2-1	CASNPARGLAYNEQFF
NA	TRBV6-5	TRBJ2-7	CASSFPASREQYF
NA	TRBV30	TRBJ2-4	CAWSEQGKNIQYF
TRBD1	TRBV2	TRBJ2-3	CASEPGQAGPNTQYF